Listed here are 6 T cell receptor beta chains from one sample, sequenced in a study of blood T cell repertoires in COVID-19. Measured with immunoSEQ multiplex PCR; TCRdb has only the in-frame clones, and not every one. Counted here are about 160,000 clones, roughly 88% occurring once; the ten biggest clones make up about 6.6%. Sequenced material: PBMCs or T cells enriched from blood (not recorded which). These receptors were collected from a woman aged 50 to 60 who had recovered from COVID-19.

The V and J genes are TRBV7-6 and TRBJ2-7, with unresolved D. The germline CDR1 and CDR2 sequences are SGHVS and FNYEAQ. The CDR3 runs 13 residues. Trimming took 3 bases from V and 1 from J, leaving 7 bases between them. The chain's CDR3 is CASSLETSYEQYF. The DNA of the CDR3 is TGTGCCAGCAGCTTGGAGACTTCCTACGAGCAGTACTTC. The full variable domain, completed using reference TRBV7-6 and TRBJ2-7, is GAGVSQSPRYKVTKRGQDVALRCDPISGHVSLYWYRQALGQGPEFLTYFNYEAQQDKSGLPNDRFSAERPEGSISTLTIQRTEQRDSAMYRCASSLETSYEQYFGPGTRLTVT.

The chain employs TRBV2 and TRBJ1-3; D unclear. CDR1 and CDR2 from the germline V gene are SNHLY and FYNNEI. V was trimmed by 6 bases and J by 0 bases, leaving 12 bases between them. The CDR3 sequence is 15 residues long. DNA of the CDR3: TGTGCCAGCAGACCCAGGAAAAGCTCTGGAAACACCATATATTTT. Its protein is CASRPRKSSGNTIYF.

V usage is TRBV7-2 and J usage is TRBJ2-3; 8 bases align to TRBD2. V lost 4 bases to trimming and J lost 2 bases; unmatched junction nucleotides: 8. The CDR3 is 16 residues long. Per germline, CDR1 SGHTA and CDR2 FQGNSA. CDR3 coding DNA: TGTGCCAGCAGCTCCCGAGCGGGGGCCGTCACAGATACGCAGTATTTT. This codes for CASSSRAGAVTDTQYF.

This clone was detected only once. The V gene is TRBV6-2 or TRBV6-3, the J gene TRBJ2-1; 13 bases line up with TRBD2. The CDR3 contains 18 residues. Germline trimming cut 5 bases from V and 5 bases from J; bases unmatched to any gene: 12. Germline CDR1 reads MNHEY; CDR2 reads SVGEGT. Written as DNA, the CDR3 is TGTGCCAGCAGTCCACTAGCGGGGGGGCTTACAGCGGACAATGAGCAGTTCTTC. It translates to CASSPLAGGLTADNEQFF.

The chain has TRBV5-4 and TRBJ2-5; TRBD2 matches 14 bases. The germline CDR1 and CDR2 sequences are SGHNT and YYREEE (reference sequence). The ends lost 4 bases at V and 4 bases at J; junction bases unmatched: 9. This CDR3 is 17 amino acids long. In DNA form, the CDR3 reads TGTGCCAGCAGCCCTGGTGGGACTAGCGGGGGAGGAGAGACCCAGTACTTC. It specifies CASSPGGTSGGGETQYF. The full variable domain, with the rest looked up from reference TRBV5-4 and TRBJ2-5, is ETGVTQSPTHLIKTRGQQVTLRCSSQSGHNTVSWYQQALGQGPQFIFQYYREEENGRGNFPPRFSGLQFPNYSSELNVNALELDDSALYLCASSPGGTSGGGETQYFGPGTRLLVL.

The chain has TRBV4-3 and TRBJ1-2, with a possible D match to TRBD1 (6 bases). Looked up from germline, CDR1 is LGHNA and CDR2 is YSLEER. The CDR3 covers 17 residues. V shed 0 bases and J shed 0 bases, with 14 bases lying between them. CDR3 DNA sequence: TGCGCCAGCAGCCAAGACATCTCCAGGGGAGCTAACTATGGCTACACCTTC. Translation gives CASSQDISRGANYGYTF.